Each of the 31 T cell receptor beta chains below was sequenced from the same sample in a study of Graves' ophthalmopathy and Graves' hyperthyroidism. Beta-chain TCR CDR3 regions were amplified from RNA transcripts. The first round was an RT-PCR with HTBI primers, and the second round was a multiplex PCR. TCRdb reprocessed the multiplex PCR reads via MiXCR and lists one record per CDR3 protein. This sample has around 400,000 distinct CDR3 sequences, with 18% found just once. Sequences were obtained from peripheral blood. These receptors all stem from a woman between 18 and 30 years old with Graves' ophthalmopathy.

This clonotype was observed many times. This chain connects TRBV9 to TRBJ1-3, with 7 bases lining up with TRBD1. Germline CDR1 SGDLS, CDR2 YYNGEE. The CDR3 totals 16 residues. The J segment lost 1 base and the V segment lost 3 bases, leaving 7 bases of the junction unmatched. The CDR3 coding sequence is TGTGCCAGCAGCGAACGACAGGGCGAGTCTGGAAACACCATATATTTT. Its translation: CASSERQGESGNTIYF.

This clonotype occurred many times. The chain has TRBV12-3 or TRBV12-4 and TRBJ2-7, with 11 bases identical to TRBD2. V shed 5 bases and J 2 bases; nucleotides not matched to a gene: 11. The CDR3 runs to 17 residues. The DNA for the CDR3 is TGTGCCAGCAGTGATCAACCTAGCGGGGGGCCAGCCTACGAGCAGTACTTC. Encoded protein: CASSDQPSGGPAYEQYF.

This clonotype was observed a handful of times. The chain is built from TRBV10-3 and TRBJ1-1, with a possible D match to TRBD1 (6 bases). V dropped 10 bases and J dropped 1 base, with 16 bases sitting between them. The CDR3 loop spans 14 amino acids. CDR1 and CDR2 from the germline V gene are ENHRY and SYGVKD. The CDR3 DNA reads as TGTGCCACCGAGCAGGGGACGGGGAACACTGAAGCTTTCTTT. The encoded protein is CATEQGTGNTEAFF.

This clonotype appeared many times. The chain joins TRBV7-2 to TRBJ1-4, with D hard to call. CDR3 length: 12 residues. Trimming stripped 2 bases from V and 2 bases from J, with 0 bases between. Looked up from germline, CDR1 is SGHTA and CDR2 is FQGNSA. The CDR3 DNA reads as TGTGCCAGCAGCTTAACTAATGAAAAACTGTTTTTT. This gives the protein CASSLTNEKLFF.

The sample holds many counts of this clonotype. The V gene is TRBV11-2, the J gene TRBJ2-7; TRBD1 agrees at 9 bases. V lost 2 bases and J lost 1; bases outside the gene matches: 12. Germline CDR1 and CDR2: SGHAT and FQNNGV. There are 18 residues in the CDR3. Written as DNA, the CDR3 is TGTGCCAGCAGCTTATTAGGCCTGGGACAGGGTGGATCCTACGAGCAGTACTTC. This sequence encodes CASSLLGLGQGGSYEQYF.

The sample holds many counts of this clonotype. The CDR3 DNA is TGTGCCAGCAGGGGGTGGGGGACAGGGCGGTCCCACGAGCAGTACTTC. Encoded protein: CASRGWGTGRSHEQYF. The gene calls are TRBV12-3 or TRBV12-4 and TRBJ2-7, with 9 nucleotides matching TRBD1. The CDR3 is 16 amino acids. Losses at the gene ends were 6 bases for V and 5 bases for J; bases not matched to a gene: 14.

This clonotype was seen repeatedly, ten times or more. The chain carries TRBV12-3 or TRBV12-4 and TRBJ2-7; 8 bases are a match to TRBD1. The CDR3 covers 15 residues. With 4 bases clipped from V and 0 bases from J, the junction kept 5 bases outside the gene matches. CDR3 bases: TGTGCCAGCAGTTCCCAGGGACAGGCCTCCTACGAGCAGTACTTC. It is translated as CASSSQGQASYEQYF.

This clonotype was seen only a few times. This rearrangement joins TRBV9 to TRBJ1-5; TRBD1 matches 7 bases. This CDR3 is 14 amino acids long. Looked up from germline, CDR1 is SGDLS and CDR2 is YYNGEE. Trimming took 4 bases from V and 7 from J; bases not matched to a gene: 8. The CDR3 spells CASSLTGKGQPQHF. The CDR3 coding sequence is TGTGCCAGCAGCTTGACAGGGAAGGGGCAGCCCCAGCATTTT.

The table lists this clonotype with many counts. V usage is TRBV28 and J usage is TRBJ2-3, with a tentative D call TRBD2 (6 bases). CDR3 length: 15 amino acids. V was pared by 7 bases and J by 0 bases, with 14 bases between. Germline CDR1 MDHEN, CDR2 SYDVKM. The DNA for the CDR3 is TGTGCCAGCATAATAAGGGCGGGAAGCACAGATACGCAGTATTTT. Its translation is CASIIRAGSTDTQYF.

This clonotype has a count of ten or more. The chain links TRBV6-5 to TRBJ2-7, with 7 bases that match TRBD2. Germline CDR1 reads MNHEY; CDR2 reads SVGAGI. The CDR3 consists of 14 residues. V lost 2 bases to trimming and J lost 2 bases; unmatched junction nucleotides: 3. The CDR3 nucleotides are TGTGCCAGCAGTTACGCCGGGACTACCTACGAGCAGTACTTC. It translates to CASSYAGTTYEQYF.

The chain has TRBV12-3 or TRBV12-4 and TRBJ2-5, with TRBD2 matching over 7 bases. The CDR3 loop spans 14 amino acids. Losses at the gene ends were 5 bases for V and 5 bases for J; bases not matched to a gene: 8. The CDR3 bases are TGTGCCAGCAGTACACGGGGAGGGCGGGAGACCCAGTACTTC. This gives the protein CASSTRGGRETQYF.

This clonotype was counted ten times or more. This chain connects TRBV6-2 or TRBV6-3 to TRBJ2-7; TRBD1 matches 11 bases. The CDR3 sequence is 18 residues long. The V segment lost 2 bases and the J segment 3 bases; nucleotides outside the gene matches: 12. Germline-derived CDR1 and CDR2 are MNHEY and SVGEGT. The CDR3 is CASSYLGGTGGISYEQYF. The CDR3 nucleotides are TGTGCCAGCAGTTACCTTGGAGGGACAGGGGGGATCAGCTACGAGCAGTACTTC.

V and J are TRBV5-1 and TRBJ2-5; D remains ambiguous. Germline values: CDR1 SGHRS, CDR2 YFSETQ. Trimming removed 0 bases from V and 5 bases from J, with 5 bases in between. This CDR3 has 12 residues. CDR3 loop: CASSLGKETQYF. The CDR3 DNA is TGCGCCAGCAGCTTGGGAAAGGAGACCCAGTACTTC.

At least ten counts were recorded for this clonotype. V is TRBV7-2 and J is TRBJ1-2; D may be TRBD1 (5 bases). CDR1 and CDR2 (germline): SGHTA, FQGNSA. This CDR3 has 14 amino acids. Trimming shortened V by 1 base and J by 2 bases, and 8 bases separated the two germline ends. The CDR3: CASSLGRGNYGYTF. The DNA for the CDR3 is TGTGCCAGCAGCTTAGGGAGGGGAAACTATGGCTACACCTTC. Supplemented by reference TRBV7-2 and TRBJ1-2, the full variable domain reads GAGVSQSPSNKVTEKGKDVELRCDPISGHTALYWYRQSLGQGLEFLIYFQGNSAPDKSGLPSDRFSAERTGGSVSTLTIQRTQQEDSAVYLCASSLGRGNYGYTFGSGTRLTVV.

This clonotype has at least ten counts. V is TRBV6-1 and J is TRBJ1-6; D is possibly TRBD1 (5 bases). Germline V gene data show CDR1 as MNHNS and CDR2 as SASEGT. Trimming removed 6 bases at V and 14 bases at J, with 17 bases between. The CDR3 extends over 13 amino acids. DNA for the CDR3: TGTGCCAGCAGGGCCATTACAGGATTGGCCCTCCACTTT. Protein product: CASRAITGLALHF.

This clonotype showed up many times. The rearrangement uses TRBV20-1 and TRBJ1-2, with D possibly TRBD1 on 6 matching bases. V was cut by 0 bases and J by 2 bases, with 16 bases left in between. Germline V lookup: CDR1 DFQATT, CDR2 SNEGSKA (reference sequence). The CDR3 covers 16 residues. The chain's CDR3 is CSARDGRGGKNYGYTF. CDR3 nucleotide sequence: TGCAGTGCTAGAGACGGCAGGGGAGGAAAGAACTATGGCTACACCTTC.

This clonotype was seen repeatedly, ten times or more. The chain employs TRBV12-3 or TRBV12-4 and TRBJ2-5; D tentatively fits TRBD1 or TRBD2 (5 bases each). V lost 7 bases, J lost 6 bases, and 30 bases lay in between. The CDR3 is 18 amino acids. The CDR3 spells CASINIQLGVPTDQTQYF. CDR3 DNA sequence: TGTGCCAGCATTAATATCCAGCTGGGGGTGCCTACTGACCAGACCCAGTACTTC.

The CDR3 DNA reads TGTGCCAGCAGTTACTTGGACAACCAAGAGACCCAGTACTTC. It specifies CASSYLDNQETQYF. The genes are TRBV6-2 or TRBV6-3 and TRBJ2-5; possible D gene TRBD1, 5 bases. The V gene's germline CDR1 is MNHEY and CDR2 SVGEGT. The germline V and J ends were trimmed by 1 base and 0 bases, with 6 bases remaining between them. The length of the CDR3 is 14 residues.

This clonotype was counted ten times or more. This chain links TRBV10-3 with TRBJ1-1; possibly TRBD1 for D (6 bases). Deletions cut 6 bases from V and 4 bases from J, with 12 bases between. Per germline, CDR1 ENHRY and CDR2 SYGVKD. This CDR3 has 13 residues. The CDR3 sequence: CAIRTQGGTEAFF. The DNA for the CDR3 is TGTGCCATCAGGACACAGGGTGGCACTGAAGCTTTCTTT.

There are many counts of this clonotype. This rearrangement joins TRBV30 to TRBJ2-2; D perhaps matches TRBD2 (6 bases). The germline V gene encodes CDR1 GTSNPN and CDR2 SVGIG (reference sequence). Between the trimmed V and J ends, which lost 3 bases and 4 bases, there was a span of 9 bases. The CDR3 covers 13 residues. CDR3 DNA: TGTGCCTGGAGATTGGGAGGCACCGGGGAGCTGTTTTTT. Translated, it gives CAWRLGGTGELFF.

This clonotype has ten or more counts. The chain couples TRBV15 to TRBJ2-2; 7 bases match TRBD1. The CDR3 has 17 residues. The germline V gene has CDR1 LNHNV and CDR2 YYDKDF (reference sequence). V was clipped by 1 base and J by 2 bases; unmatched bases: 7. The CDR3 protein is CATSRVTGTVNTGELFF. CDR3 nucleotide sequence: TGTGCCACCAGCAGAGTCACCGGGACAGTAAACACCGGGGAGCTGTTTTTT.

This clonotype appeared many times. V is TRBV5-6 and J is TRBJ2-7; 8 nucleotides match TRBD2. Germline CDR1 and CDR2: SGHDT and YYEEEE. V gave up 2 bases and J gave up 6 bases; unmatched junction bases: 4. This CDR3 has 13 residues. The CDR3 here is CASSFSGITEQYF. Written as DNA, the CDR3 is TGTGCCAGCAGCTTTAGCGGGATCACCGAGCAGTACTTC.

This clonotype was observed at least ten times. The chain couples TRBV18 to TRBJ2-5; the D gene is possibly TRBD1 (6 bases). V was shortened by 3 bases and J by 5 bases, with 16 bases between the two germline ends. CDR1 and CDR2 from the germline V gene are KGHSH and LQKENI. The CDR3 spans 15 residues. In DNA, the CDR3 is TGTGCCAGCTCACCTCTCCCCGGACAGACGGAGACCCAGTACTTC. As protein: CASSPLPGQTETQYF.

This clonotype has at least ten counts. The chain recombines TRBV20-1 with TRBJ1-2, with D hard to call. Germline V gene lookup returns CDR1 DFQATT and CDR2 SNEGSKA (reference sequence). The CDR3 length is 11 residues. The ends were cut back, 2 bases at V and 8 bases at J, with 9 bases in the middle. For the CDR3, the DNA is TGCAGTGCTAGACCCTGGGGAGGCTACACCTTC. Translating it yields CSARPWGGYTF.

In its sample, this clonotype was seen many times. The genes are TRBV6-5 and TRBJ2-7; TRBD2 matches at 14 bases. Per germline, CDR1 MNHEY and CDR2 SVGAGI. The CDR3 loop spans 16 amino acids. The ends lost 4 bases at V and 8 bases at J; junction bases unmatched: 10. The CDR3 loop reads CASSSLGTSGSRKQYF. In nucleotides, the CDR3 is TGTGCCAGCAGTTCCCTAGGGACTAGCGGGAGTCGAAAGCAGTACTTC.

This clonotype was recorded many times. This chain joins TRBV2 and TRBJ1-5; no reliable D call. The CDR3 is 14 amino acids. The germline V and J ends were trimmed by 8 bases and 5 bases, with 16 bases remaining between them. Germline V gene lookup returns CDR1 SNHLY and CDR2 FYNNEI. The CDR3 sequence is CASRPSPAYQPQHF. In DNA form, the CDR3 reads TGTGCCAGCCGCCCCAGTCCCGCCTATCAGCCCCAGCATTTT.

This clonotype was counted at least ten times. The chain couples TRBV6-1 to TRBJ1-1; D uncertain. Trimming left V 5 bases short and J 0 bases short, with 7 bases between. Germline-derived CDR1 and CDR2 are MNHNS and SASEGT. This CDR3 spans 13 amino acids. The CDR3 loop reads CASSTVVNTEAFF. CDR3 DNA sequence: TGTGCCAGCAGTACCGTCGTGAACACTGAAGCTTTCTTT.

This clonotype occurred many times. The chain combines TRBV28 with TRBJ2-7; D tentatively reads TRBD1 or TRBD2 (5 bases each). In germline, CDR1 is MDHEN, CDR2 SYDVKM. The CDR3 has 18 amino acids. V lost 2 bases, J lost 2 bases, and 22 bases lay in between. CDR3 DNA sequence: TGTGCCAGCAGTTTAACAGGAACCCGGGGAAAATACCCCTACGAGCAGTACTTC. As protein: CASSLTGTRGKYPYEQYF.

V and J are TRBV28 and TRBJ1-3, with D unresolved. The V gene's germline CDR1 is MDHEN and CDR2 SYDVKM. The CDR3 is made up of 16 amino acids. Trimming pared 4 bases from V and 0 bases from J, leaving 13 bases between. The CDR3: CASSSLDTHSGNTIYF. The CDR3 DNA sequence: TGTGCCAGCAGTTCCCTCGACACCCACTCTGGAAACACCATATATTTT.

This clonotype was recorded at least ten times. This rearrangement joins TRBV6-4 to TRBJ1-5; D gene uncertain. V lost 5 bases, J lost 7 bases, and 12 bases lay in between. The CDR3 totals 13 residues. The germline gives CDR1 MRHNA, CDR2 SNTAGT. The CDR3 DNA follows: TGTGCCAGCAGTCCGGAGCTCTCCCAGCCCCAGCATTTT. Encoded protein: CASSPELSQPQHF.

With respect to this clonotype: A much larger clone differs from this one at a single base, so this may be a read error. The chain couples TRBV15 to TRBJ1-1; 12 bases line up with TRBD1. The CDR3 totals 15 residues. Germline CDR1 is LNHNV and CDR2 is YYDKDF (reference sequence). This chain's CDR3 is CATSSPGTGGAKALF. CDR3 nucleotides: TGTGCCACCAGCAGTCCCGGGACAGGGGGCGCGAAGGCTCTCTTT.